Shown below are 28 T cell receptor beta chains from a single sample sequenced in a study of blood T cells in healthy people across ages. Using a J-beta primer mix together with a sample-barcoded 5' primer, a second PCR was run for roughly 6 to 12 cycles. TCRdb re-derived calls from the 5' RACE reads in MiXCR, one entry per CDR3 protein. The table includes around 800,000 distinct CDR3 sequences, 46% detected once. The sequencing sample was made of blood. All receptors derive from a man older than 75 in good health.

This chain connects TRBV29-1 to TRBJ2-4, with 8 bases identical to TRBD1. With the DNA end fitting TRBJ2-5 better, the J assignment may be wrong. CDR3 length: 13 residues. Looked up from germline, CDR1 is SQVTM and CDR2 is ANQGSEA. This chain's CDR3 is CSVADRALETQYF. CDR3 sequence (DNA): TGCAGCGTTGCGGACAGGGCGCTAGAGACCCAGTACTTC.

The chain joins TRBV7-8 to TRBJ1-1; D uncertain. The germline V gene encodes CDR1 SGHVS and CDR2 FQNEAQ. The CDR3 runs to 13 residues. The V end was cut by 0 bases, the J end by 8 bases, with 10 bases between. In DNA, the CDR3 is TGTGCCAGCAGCTTAGCCCAGAAAAAAGAAGCTTTCTTT. This translates into CASSLAQKKEAFF.

The chain is built from TRBV20-1 and TRBJ2-3; D uncertain. The CDR3 is made up of 14 amino acids. Germline-derived CDR1 and CDR2 are DFQATT and SNEGSKA (reference sequence). Trimming cost V 5 bases and J 6 bases, with 18 bases left between them. CDR3 amino acids: CSAARGGVTDTQYF. As DNA, the CDR3 is TGCAGTGCTGCCCGAGGTGGGGTCACGGATACGCAGTATTTT.

This chain joins TRBV4-2 and TRBJ2-3; TRBD2 matches at 8 bases. Trimming took 0 bases from V and 1 from J; bases not matched to a gene: 3. The germline V gene encodes CDR1 LGHNA and CDR2 YNFKEQ. This CDR3 has 16 residues. The CDR3 coding sequence is TGTGCCAGCAGCCAAGAGGGGCGGGAGGGCACAGATACGCAGTATTTT. Its protein product is CASSQEGREGTDTQYF.

Turning to this clonotype: The junction does not match germline at one end; this may be a read error. The V call is TRBV24-1, the J call TRBJ2-1; D possibly corresponds to TRBD1 (6 bases). This CDR3 is built from 16 residues. Germline V CDR1 and CDR2: KGHDR, SFDVKD. The CDR3 nucleotides read TGTGCCACCAGCGATTTCGGCAGGGGATTAAACAATGAGCAGTTCTTC. As protein: CATSDFGRGLNNEQFF.

The chain combines TRBV7-2 with TRBJ2-7; D is unresolved. V lost 5 bases to trimming and J lost 6 bases, with 17 bases between them. The CDR3 totals 14 residues. CDR1 is SGHTA and CDR2 is FQGNSA in the germline V gene. The DNA for the CDR3 is TGTGCCAGCAGCCCAGCAGTCGCGCTCTCCGAGCAGTACTTC. The encoded protein is CASSPAVALSEQYF.

This clonotype was seen only a few times. The rearrangement joins TRBV29-1 to TRBJ1-2; D is unclear. This CDR3 is built from 15 residues. V was cut by 8 bases and J by 0 bases, with 19 bases left in between. Per the germline V gene, CDR1 is SQVTM and CDR2 is ANQGSEA. CDR3 nucleotides: TGCAGCACTAAAGATCAGGCAGGTCCTAACTATGGCTACACCTTC. The encoded protein is CSTKDQAGPNYGYTF.

V and J are TRBV7-8 and TRBJ2-1; D is perhaps TRBD2 (5 bases). The CDR3 consists of 15 residues. Deletions cut 5 bases from V and 5 bases from J, with 16 bases between. The germline CDR1 and CDR2 sequences are SGHVS and FQNEAQ. CDR3: CASSPFSADDNEQFF. CDR3 sequence (DNA): TGTGCCAGCAGCCCTTTTAGCGCCGATGACAATGAGCAGTTCTTC.

As for this clonotype: A much more abundant neighbour one base away suggests this may be a read error. The rearrangement uses TRBV7-2 and TRBJ2-7; 11 bases are a match to TRBD2. CDR3 length equals 14 residues. Germline assignment: CDR1 SGHTA and CDR2 FQGNSA. The trim removed 6 bases at V and 7 bases at J, leaving 8 bases unmatched. The CDR3 is CASRLAGEYNEQYF. The DNA of the CDR3 is TGTGCCAGCAGACTAGCGGGAGAGTATAATGAGCAGTACTTC. The full variable domain, rest sourced from reference TRBV7-2 and TRBJ2-7, is GAGVSQSPSNKVTEKGKDVELRCDPISGHTALYWYRQSLGQGLEFLIYFQGNSAPDKSGLPSDRFSAERTGGSVSTLTIQRTQQEDSAVYLCASRLAGEYNEQYFGPGTRLTVT.

The rearrangement joins TRBV6-2 or TRBV6-3 to TRBJ2-4; 13 nucleotides match TRBD2. The DNA end lines up better with TRBJ2-5; the J call may be wrong. The CDR3 contains 14 residues. The germline V gene has CDR1 MNHEY and CDR2 SVGEGT. The CDR3 DNA reads TGTGCCAGCGAGGGACTAGCGGGGAGGGAGACCCAGTACTTC. Translating it yields CASEGLAGRETQYF.

This sequence joins TRBV7-3 and TRBJ2-1; possibly TRBD1 or TRBD2 for D (5 bases each). CDR3 size: 14 residues. The germline CDR1 and CDR2 sequences are SGHTA and FQGTGA. Trimming took off 3 bases at V and 6 bases at J, with 12 bases between the two ends. The CDR3 coding sequence is TGTGCCAGCAGCTTGGGGGTCGGATTCAATGAGCAGTTCTTC. Amino acid sequence: CASSLGVGFNEQFF.

Comments on this clonotype: The junction does not match germline at one end; this may be a read error. The rearrangement uses TRBV24-1 and TRBJ2-1, with D hard to call. The J call may be incorrect, as the DNA end agrees better with TRBJ2-7. CDR3 length equals 15 residues. The germline CDR1 and CDR2 sequences are KGHDR and SFDVKD. The CDR3 sequence: CATGDYSSSYNEQYF. As DNA, the CDR3 is TGTGCCACCGGTGATTATTCCTCCTCCTACAATGAGCAGTACTTC.

The chain employs TRBV20-1 and TRBJ2-3; no firm D call. V lost 3 bases and J lost 5, with 9 bases in between. The germline V gene encodes CDR1 DFQATT and CDR2 SNEGSKA (reference sequence). This CDR3 contains 12 residues. DNA of the CDR3: TGCAGTGCTAGCCACCCAGAAGATACGCAGTATTTT. It encodes CSASHPEDTQYF.

The chain combines TRBV20-1 with TRBJ2-5; 14 bases agree with TRBD2. This CDR3 comprises 16 residues. Trimming took 5 bases from V and 11 from J; bases not matched to a gene: 16. Germline CDR1 DFQATT, CDR2 SNEGSKA (reference sequence). The CDR3 here is CSARWGLAGESDEQYF. CDR3 bases: TGCAGTGCTCGTTGGGGACTAGCGGGAGAGAGTGATGAGCAGTACTTC.

The sample holds a few counts of this clonotype. The V call is TRBV10-3, the J call TRBJ2-5; D not certain. V was pared by 6 bases and J by 5 bases, with 13 bases between. The germline V gene has CDR1 ENHRY and CDR2 SYGVKD. The CDR3 is made up of 13 amino acids. CDR3 in DNA: TGTGCCATCAGCCCCCGAGGAGATGAGACCCAGTACTTC. Amino acids: CAISPRGDETQYF.

This clonotype was found a few times. The chain combines TRBV7-2 with TRBJ2-7; a possible D gene is TRBD1 (5 bases). V was trimmed by 2 bases and J by 3 bases, leaving 17 bases between them. This CDR3 is 16 amino acids long. Germline CDR1 is SGHTA and CDR2 is FQGNSA. The CDR3 DNA is TGTGCCAGCAGCTTAAGTGGGGCAGGGCAGATCTACGAGCAGTACTTC. This sequence encodes CASSLSGAGQIYEQYF.

This CDR3 reads CASSQAPGRAYEQYF. The CDR3 DNA reads as TGTGCCAGCAGCCAAGCACCGGGACGGGCCTACGAGCAGTACTTC. The chain combines TRBV3-1 with TRBJ2-7; perhaps D is TRBD1 or TRBD2 (5 bases each). Trimming pared 1 base from V and 2 bases from J, leaving 12 bases between. This CDR3 is built from 15 residues. Per the germline V gene, CDR1 is LGHDT and CDR2 is YNNKEL (reference sequence).

The V call is TRBV20-1, the J call TRBJ2-7, with 7 bases matching TRBD1. J was trimmed by 5 bases and V by 4 bases; bases with no gene match: 11. Germline V lookup: CDR1 DFQATT, CDR2 SNEGSKA (reference sequence). This CDR3 has 14 amino acids. The CDR3 DNA reads as TGCAGTGCTACGAGGGACAGCCTAGGGAACGAGCAGTACTTC. It translates to CSATRDSLGNEQYF.

The rearrangement joins TRBV14 to TRBJ2-7, with TRBD2 identical over 9 bases. The CDR3 runs 17 residues. Germline CDR1 SGHDN, CDR2 FVKESK. The V segment lost 1 base and the J segment 6 bases; nucleotides outside the gene matches: 13. This chain's CDR3 is CASSQVAGVSPTSEQYF. The DNA of the CDR3 is TGTGCCAGCAGCCAAGTAGCGGGAGTAAGTCCTACGTCCGAGCAGTACTTC.

This clonotype has more than one count but fewer than ten. This sequence joins TRBV5-1 and TRBJ2-7; 12 positions agree with TRBD1. Germline lookup yields CDR1 SGHRS and CDR2 YFSETQ. V was clipped by 1 base and J by 4 bases; unmatched bases: 6. The CDR3 has 16 amino acids. CDR3 nucleotide sequence: TGCGCCAGCAGCTTGACCCCGGGACAGGGGGCTTACGAGCAGTACTTC. Translating it yields CASSLTPGQGAYEQYF.

This clonotype was counted once. The J gene is TRBJ2-5, the V gene TRBV25-1; TRBD1 agrees at 11 bases. The DNA matches TRBJ2-7 better at its end, which makes the J call doubtful. Germline V gives CDR1 MGHDK, CDR2 SYGVNS. CDR3 length: 15 amino acids. This chain's CDR3 is CASSGPGTGGYEQYF. In DNA form, the CDR3 reads TGTGCCAGCAGTGGCCCTGGGACAGGGGGGTACGAGCAGTACTTC.

A few counts support this clonotype. The chain has TRBV19 and TRBJ2-5; D gene ambiguous. The CDR3 consists of 13 residues. CDR1 and CDR2 from the germline V gene are LNHDA and SQIVND (reference sequence). Trimming took off 5 bases at V and 2 bases at J, with 9 bases between the two ends. The CDR3: CASSGREQETQYF. CDR3 coding DNA: TGTGCCAGTAGTGGTAGGGAACAAGAGACCCAGTACTTC.

The table lists this clonotype with a few counts. The chain employs TRBV14 and TRBJ2-5; D might be TRBD1 or TRBD2, each matching 5 bases. The CDR3 length is 15 residues. The germline V gene has CDR1 SGHDN and CDR2 FVKESK. Trimming stripped 4 bases from V and 4 bases from J, with 16 bases between. CDR3 sequence reads: CASSPYAQGAETQYF. As DNA, the CDR3 is TGTGCCAGCAGCCCTTATGCTCAGGGAGCAGAGACCCAGTACTTC. Full variable domain (remainder filled in from reference TRBV14 and TRBJ2-5): EAGVTQFPSHSVIEKGQTVTLRCDPISGHDNLYWYRRVMGKEIKFLLHFVKESKQDESGMPNNRFLAERTGGTYSTLKVQPAELEDSGVYFCASSPYAQGAETQYFGPGTRLLVL.

This clonotype was seen a few times. The genes are TRBV7-2 and TRBJ1-5; D is ambiguous. V shed 1 base and J shed 7 bases, with 8 bases lying between them. CDR1 and CDR2 (germline): SGHTA, FQGNSA. The CDR3 covers 13 residues. DNA of the CDR3: TGTGCCAGCAGCTTAGAGACGCGCCAGCCCCAGCATTTT. Amino acid sequence: CASSLETRQPQHF.

This clonotype came up many times. The CDR3 DNA follows: TGCGCCAGCAGACGGGGGGCCGAGCAGTACTTC. This codes for CASRRGAEQYF. The chain carries TRBV10-2 and TRBJ2-7, with D possibly matching TRBD2 (7 bases). V was clipped by 6 bases and J by 6 bases, with 9 bases between them. The CDR3 totals 11 residues. Germline CDR1 and CDR2: WSHSY and SAAADI.

Ten or more counts support this clonotype. The chain recombines TRBV11-3 with TRBJ2-5, with D possibly TRBD2 on 6 matching bases. The V end lost 6 bases, the J end lost 5 bases, and 13 bases lay between the germline ends. Germline V CDR1 and CDR2: SGHNT, YENEEA. There are 13 residues in the CDR3. The CDR3 DNA sequence: TGTGCCAGCAGTCCCCCGGGGGTGGAGACCCAGTACTTC. Its translation: CASSPPGVETQYF. The full variable domain, with the rest looked up from reference TRBV11-3 and TRBJ2-5, is EAGVVQSPRYKIIEKKQPVAFWCNPISGHNTLYWYLQNLGQGPELLIRYENEEAVDDSQLPKDRFSAERLKGVDSTLKIQPAELGDSAVYLCASSPPGVETQYFGPGTRLLVL.

This clonotype was seen more than once but under ten times. This chain joins TRBV5-1 and TRBJ2-1; 7 positions match TRBD1. The CDR3 is made up of 14 amino acids. Germline V lookup: CDR1 SGHRS, CDR2 YFSETQ. J gave up 4 bases and V 3 bases, and 4 bases lay outside the gene matches. CDR3 DNA: TGCGCCAGCAGCTGGGGACAGACATACAATGAGCAGTTCTTC. Its translation is CASSWGQTYNEQFF.

This chain uses TRBV7-2 with TRBJ2-7; 10 nucleotides match TRBD1. The CDR3 runs to 16 residues. The trim removed 0 bases at V and 7 bases at J, leaving 9 bases unmatched. Germline-derived CDR1 and CDR2 are SGHTA and FQGNSA. The CDR3: CASSLAGTGVYNEQYF. As DNA, the CDR3 is TGTGCCAGCAGCTTAGCCGGGACAGGGGTTTACAATGAGCAGTACTTC.